The clone carrying this T cell receptor (beta chain) has only one observation. What it binds is unknown. This sample stems from a study of cytomegalovirus exposure and HLA in healthy donors. Study conclusions and caveats: Most TCRs appeared rarely, but some public TCRs recurred in many donors.

CDR3 length: 16 amino acids. V lost 2 bases and J 0 bases, leaving 13 bases between the germline ends. Germline values: CDR1 MNHNS, CDR2 SASEGT. The data were produced by immunoSEQ multiplex PCR, yet TCRdb's version contains in-frame clones alone and is incomplete. The data hold more than 95,000 clones, with 85% to 90% observed a single time. The sequence came from a young woman in good health and CMV-seropositive. The chain links TRBV6-1 to TRBJ1-2, with D unresolved. Material: PBMCs. The CDR3 region is CASSELWARSNYGYTF. The DNA for the CDR3 is TGTGCCAGCAGTGAACTATGGGCCCGATCTAACTATGGCTACACCTTC.